A single sample is the source of the 9 T cell receptor beta chains below, sequenced in a study of blood T cell repertoires in COVID-19. TCRdb keeps only in-frame clones here, not all; method: immunoSEQ multiplex PCR. Among tens of thousands of clones listed, about 88% were seen once. Source material: peripheral blood. The source is a human donor in a cohort sampled during active COVID-19.

This chain joins TRBV5-1 and TRBJ2-3; TRBD1 agrees at 10 bases. CDR3 length: 18 residues. Trimming removed 3 bases from V and 4 bases from J; junction bases left unmatched: 14. Germline V gene data show CDR1 as SGHRS and CDR2 as YFSETQ. This chain's CDR3 is CASSSVGTGDSAADTQYF. The CDR3 nucleotides are TGCGCCAGCAGCTCGGTAGGGACAGGGGACAGCGCGGCAGATACGCAGTATTTT.

V and J are TRBV6-6 and TRBJ2-3, with 13 positions matching TRBD2. V was pared by 6 bases and J by 5 bases, with 2 bases of the junction left unmatched. This CDR3 is 14 amino acids long. Germline CDR1 and CDR2: MNHNY and SVGAGI (reference sequence). The CDR3: CASRLAGGQDTQYF. The CDR3 nucleotides read TGTGCCAGCAGACTAGCGGGGGGGCAAGATACGCAGTATTTT.

This clone came up once. The chain recombines TRBV3-1 (or the pseudogene TRBV3-2) with TRBJ1-3; TRBD1 matches 7 bases. CDR3 length: 17 residues. V shed 8 bases, J shed 4 bases, and the junction held 17 bases outside the gene matches. The germline V gene has CDR1 LGHDT and CDR2 YNNKEL (reference sequence). DNA for the CDR3: TGTGCCAGCGCGGGACAGTCGTCACTCCCACTCGGAAACACCATATATTTT. It codes for CASAGQSSLPLGNTIYF.

The chain recombines TRBV3-1 (or the pseudogene TRBV3-2) with TRBJ2-1, with D perhaps TRBD2 (6 bases). CDR3 size: 16 residues. V was pared by 5 bases and J by 0 bases, with 14 bases between. Germline V lookup: CDR1 LGHDT, CDR2 YNNKEL (reference sequence). The CDR3 region is CASSVGTWDSYNEQFF. The CDR3 region has the DNA TGTGCCAGCAGCGTAGGGACTTGGGACTCCTACAATGAGCAGTTCTTC.

The chain combines TRBV7-9 with TRBJ2-3, with TRBD1 identical over 8 bases. Germline CDR1 SEHNR, CDR2 FQNEAQ (reference sequence). V was clipped by 5 bases and J by 3 bases; unmatched bases: 10. The CDR3 totals 16 residues. Written as DNA, the CDR3 is TGTGCCAGCAGCCCACCTAGGGACAGGTCTACAGATACGCAGTATTTT. Translating it yields CASSPPRDRSTDTQYF.

The gene calls are TRBV3-1 (or the pseudogene TRBV3-2) and TRBJ2-5; D is unclear. The germline V gene has CDR1 LGHDT and CDR2 YNNKEL (reference sequence). Deletions cut 0 bases from V and 7 bases from J, with 9 bases between. The CDR3 length is 13 residues. The CDR3 coding sequence is TGTGCCAGCAGCCAAGATCCGCGGAGGACCCAGTACTTC. This codes for CASSQDPRRTQYF.

The sample holds a few counts of this clone. The V gene is TRBV5-5, the J gene TRBJ1-2; D not resolved. Germline CDR1 is SGHKS and CDR2 is YYEKEE (reference sequence). This CDR3 is built from 14 residues. V was cut by 7 bases and J by 6 bases, with 19 bases left in between. Here the CDR3 DNA reads TGTGCCAGCGGGTACCATAACGGGATTAATGGCTACACCTTC. Translation: CASGYHNGINGYTF.

V usage is TRBV19 and J usage is TRBJ1-2, with unresolved D. The V end lost 7 bases, the J end lost 0 bases, and 15 bases lay between the germline ends. There are 15 residues in the CDR3. Germline-derived CDR1 and CDR2 are LNHDA and SQIVND (reference sequence). CDR3 DNA: TGTGCCAGTAAGCCTATAAGCAAAGCTAACTATGGCTACACCTTC. Amino acid sequence: CASKPISKANYGYTF.

V usage is TRBV6-2 or TRBV6-3 and J usage is TRBJ1-1; TRBD1 aligns across 7 bases. Germline assignment: CDR1 MNHEY and CDR2 SVGEGT. There are 15 residues in the CDR3. V shed 5 bases, J shed 2 bases, and the junction held 8 bases outside the gene matches. Written as DNA, the CDR3 is TGTGCCAGCAGTCATCCGGGACAGATAAACACTGAAGCTTTCTTT. This codes for CASSHPGQINTEAFF.